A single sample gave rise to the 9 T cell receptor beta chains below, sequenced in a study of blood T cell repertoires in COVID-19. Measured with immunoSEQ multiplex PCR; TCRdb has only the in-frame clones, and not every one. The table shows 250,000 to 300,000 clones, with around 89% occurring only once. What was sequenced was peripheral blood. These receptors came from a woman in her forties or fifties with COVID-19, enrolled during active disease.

This CDR3 is CASSLAVGDIQYF. CDR3 sequence (DNA): TGTGCCAGCAGCTTAGCGGTCGGGGACATTCAGTACTTC. V usage is TRBV7-9 and J usage is TRBJ2-4; a weak D match, TRBD2 (5 bases). Trimming pared 0 bases from V and 8 bases from J, leaving 8 bases between. The length of the CDR3 is 13 residues. Germline CDR1 is SEHNR and CDR2 is FQNEAQ (reference sequence).

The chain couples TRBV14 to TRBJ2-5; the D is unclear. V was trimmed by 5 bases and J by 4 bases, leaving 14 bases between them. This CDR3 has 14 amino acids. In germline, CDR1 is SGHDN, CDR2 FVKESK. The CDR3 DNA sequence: TGTGCCAGCAGCTCCTTTGCTAGTACAGAGACCCAGTACTTC. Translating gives CASSSFASTETQYF.

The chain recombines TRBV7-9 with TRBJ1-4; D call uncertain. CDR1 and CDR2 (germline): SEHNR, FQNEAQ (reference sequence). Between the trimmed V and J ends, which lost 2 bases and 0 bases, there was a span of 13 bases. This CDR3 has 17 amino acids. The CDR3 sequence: CASSLQPLEATNEKLFF. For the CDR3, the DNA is TGTGCCAGCAGCTTACAACCCCTAGAGGCAACTAATGAAAAACTGTTTTTT. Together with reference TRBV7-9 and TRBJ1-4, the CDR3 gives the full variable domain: DTGVSQNPRHKITKRGQNVTFRCDPISEHNRLYWYRQTLGQGPEFLTYFQNEAQLEKSRLLSDRFSAERPKGSFSTLEIQRTEQGDSAMYLCASSLQPLEATNEKLFFGSGTQLSVL.

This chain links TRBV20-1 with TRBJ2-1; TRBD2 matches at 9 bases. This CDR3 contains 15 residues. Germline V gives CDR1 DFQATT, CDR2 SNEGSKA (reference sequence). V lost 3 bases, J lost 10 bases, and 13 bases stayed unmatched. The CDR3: CSASSREGLQLEQFF. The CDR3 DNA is TGCAGTGCTAGTTCGCGGGAGGGCCTACAATTGGAGCAGTTCTTC.

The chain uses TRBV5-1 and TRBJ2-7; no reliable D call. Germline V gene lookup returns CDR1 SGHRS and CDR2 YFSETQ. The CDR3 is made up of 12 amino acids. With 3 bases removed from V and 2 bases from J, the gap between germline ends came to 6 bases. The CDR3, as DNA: TGCGCCAGCAGCTCTTTTACCTACGAGCAGTACTTC. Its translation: CASSSFTYEQYF.

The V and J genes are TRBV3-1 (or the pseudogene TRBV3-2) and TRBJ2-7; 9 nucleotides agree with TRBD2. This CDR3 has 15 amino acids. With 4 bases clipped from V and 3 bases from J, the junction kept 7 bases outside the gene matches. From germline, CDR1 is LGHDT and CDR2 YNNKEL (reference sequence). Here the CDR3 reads CASSPRTSDFYEQYF. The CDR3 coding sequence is TGTGCCAGCAGCCCACGGACTAGCGACTTCTACGAGCAGTACTTC.

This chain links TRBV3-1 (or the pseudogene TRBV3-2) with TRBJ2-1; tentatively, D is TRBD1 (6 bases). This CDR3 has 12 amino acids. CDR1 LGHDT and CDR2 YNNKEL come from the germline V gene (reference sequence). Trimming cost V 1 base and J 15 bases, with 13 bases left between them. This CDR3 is CASSQVGQSRFF. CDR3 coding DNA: TGTGCCAGCAGCCAAGTAGGACAGAGTCGGTTCTTC.

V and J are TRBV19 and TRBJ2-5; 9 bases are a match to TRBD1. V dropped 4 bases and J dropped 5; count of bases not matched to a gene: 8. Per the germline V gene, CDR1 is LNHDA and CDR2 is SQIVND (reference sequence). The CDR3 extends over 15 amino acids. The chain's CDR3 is CASSTTGTGMETQYF. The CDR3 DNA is TGTGCCAGTAGTACAACCGGGACAGGGATGGAGACCCAGTACTTC.

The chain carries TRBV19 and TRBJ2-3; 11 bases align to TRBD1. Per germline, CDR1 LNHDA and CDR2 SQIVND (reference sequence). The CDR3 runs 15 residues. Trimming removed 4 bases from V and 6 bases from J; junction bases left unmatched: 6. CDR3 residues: CASSTRTGGWDTQYF. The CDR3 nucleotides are TGTGCCAGTAGTACCAGGACAGGGGGCTGGGATACGCAGTATTTT.